The 2 T cell receptor beta chains below were found in one sample sequenced in a study of a mutant IDH1 vaccine in newly diagnosed glioma. TCRdb's table, derived via immunoSEQ multiplex PCR, lists solely in-frame clones and lacks some. The sample includes over 60,000 clones, around nine tenths of them seen just once. No cognate antigen is known for these TCRs. Time point denoted: week 11, during vaccination. Vaccine doses each comprised 300 ug of mutant IDH1 20-mer peptide, with topical imiquimod. This sample comprised PBMCs, obtained from a glioma patient whose treatment included an IDH1 peptide vaccine. All receptors derive from a man aged 40-49 years with glioma.

The chain employs TRBV4-1 and TRBJ2-7; 7 nucleotides agree with TRBD1. CDR3 length equals 14 residues. The trim removed 3 bases at V and 2 bases at J, leaving 4 bases unmatched. Germline CDR1 and CDR2: MGHRA and YSYEKL. The CDR3 DNA sequence: TGCGCCAGCAGCCAGGTCGGACAGGCCTACGAGCAGTACGTC. Protein product: CASSQVGQAYEQYV.

The V and J genes are TRBV10-3 and TRBJ2-2; 7 bases match TRBD1. This CDR3 has 16 amino acids. Germline V gives CDR1 ENHRY, CDR2 SYGVKD. V lost 3 bases, J lost 6 bases, and 10 bases stayed unmatched. DNA for the CDR3: TGTGCCATCAGTGATCGGAGACAGGGAGAGCCCGGGGAGCTGTTTTTT. Protein: CAISDRRQGEPGELFF.